Below, 29 T cell receptor beta chains from the same sample are listed, as sequenced in a study of T cell clusters in autoimmune cytopenias. One tube held mixed TRB-A and TRB-B primer pools for touch-down PCR. One entry per CDR3 protein, without DNA, is what TCRdb gives after re-calling the multiplex PCR reads. The table lists roughly 5,100 distinct CDR3 sequences. TRB amplification used around 0.25 ug of peripheral blood genomic DNA. These data also formed part of another study, on T cell repertoires in aging, cancer and after chemotherapy.

Sequenced material: peripheral blood. The origin of the receptors is a human donor in good health.

Frequency places this clonotype as medium-sized. This rearrangement joins TRBV6-5 to TRBJ2-2. In germline, CDR1 is MNHEY, CDR2 SVGAGI. The CDR3 has 13 amino acids. The CDR3 region is CASSYQDTGELFF.

This clonotype is classed as medium-sized (0.01 to 0.1%) by frequency. The chain joins TRBV12-3 or TRBV12-4 to TRBJ2-3; TCRdb reports TRBD1, a call that lacks DNA to check it against. The CDR3 runs to 14 residues. The CDR3 loop reads CASGLAGARDTQYF.

The chain carries TRBV7-9 and TRBJ2-7. Germline V CDR1 and CDR2: SEHNR, FQNEAQ (reference sequence). CDR3 length: 11 amino acids. CDR3 region: CASSLLDEQYF.

The CDR3 here is CASSSRGLGTDTQYF. V is TRBV6-5 and J is TRBJ2-3; TCRdb's assignment of TRBD1 cannot be checked, as there is no DNA. Germline V gene sequence: CDR1 MNHEY, CDR2 SVGAGI. This CDR3 region has 15 residues.

The V call is TRBV29-1, the J call TRBJ2-7; TCRdb's D call of TRBD1 is untestable without DNA. CDR1 and CDR2 from the germline V gene are SQVTM and ANQGSEA. There are 13 residues in the CDR3. This CDR3 reads CSVEGGPSYEQYF.

The chain couples TRBV6-6 to TRBJ1-1; TCRdb proposes TRBD1, but this gene call is untestable without DNA. The CDR3 length is 15 residues. The germline CDR1 and CDR2 sequences are MNHNY and SVGAGI (reference sequence). CDR3 loop: CASSPRDRVFTEAFF.

This clonotype is identified as medium-sized from frequency. The genes are TRBV19 and TRBJ2-5; TCRdb's D call, TRBD1, is unchecked because there is no DNA. The CDR3 totals 14 residues. Germline V CDR1 and CDR2: LNHDA, SQIVND (reference sequence). CDR3: CASSTQDYLRTQYF. The whole variable domain, filled in from reference TRBV19 and TRBJ2-5, reads DGGITQSPKYLFRKEGQNVTLSCEQNLNHDAMYWYRQDPGQGLRLIYYSQIVNDFQKGDIAEGYSVSREKKESFPLTVTSAQKNPTAFYLCASSTQDYLRTQYFGPGTRLLVL.

V is TRBV7-9 and J is TRBJ2-1; the TCRdb call, TRBD1, lacks DNA for checking. The CDR3 has 20 residues. The germline CDR1 and CDR2 sequences are SEHNR and FQNEAQ (reference sequence). CDR3 region: CASSPSGTGEVRVNYNEQFF.

This chain uses TRBV19 with TRBJ1-1; TCRdb proposes TRBD1, but this gene call is untestable without DNA. The CDR3 is made up of 13 amino acids. CDR1 LNHDA and CDR2 SQIVND come from the germline V gene (reference sequence). The CDR3 sequence: CASSIQGAAEAFF.

V usage is TRBV5-4 and J usage is TRBJ1-4; TCRdb outputs TRBD1, but without DNA this stays unchecked. The CDR3 runs to 17 residues. From germline, CDR1 is SGHNT and CDR2 YYREEE (reference sequence). CDR3 amino acids: CASSQPGQGYTNEKLFF.

Considering frequency, this clonotype is medium-sized. The rearrangement uses TRBV18 and TRBJ2-1. Germline-derived CDR1 and CDR2 are KGHSH and LQKENI. This CDR3 has 18 residues. This CDR3 reads CASSPRGSGSFSYNEQFF.

The chain has TRBV12-3 or TRBV12-4 and TRBJ2-5; TCRdb gives TRBD2 as the D gene, but with no DNA this cannot be confirmed. The CDR3 extends over 14 amino acids. The CDR3 loop reads CASSSGGSLETQYF.

The gene calls are TRBV28 and TRBJ1-2; absent DNA, TCRdb's TRBD1 call cannot be checked. CDR1 and CDR2 (germline): MDHEN, SYDVKM. The CDR3 is made up of 15 amino acids. CDR3 protein: CASTPTERGLYGYTF.

The CDR3 spells CASSLGRMRIAQETQYF. The chain joins TRBV5-1 to TRBJ2-5. CDR3 length equals 17 residues. Per germline, CDR1 SGHRS and CDR2 YFSETQ.

The chain joins TRBV13 to TRBJ1-3; TCRdb selects TRBD1, and the lack of DNA leaves this call unchecked. CDR3 length: 15 amino acids. The germline V gene has CDR1 PRHDT and CDR2 FYEKMQ (reference sequence). This CDR3 is CASSERGDSGNTIYF.

V gene TRBV20-1 combines with J gene TRBJ1-1. The length of the CDR3 is 11 residues. The germline V gene has CDR1 DFQATT and CDR2 SNEGSKA (reference sequence). CDR3: CSASGDTEAFF.

This clonotype is medium-sized by frequency. The chain links TRBV6-5 to TRBJ1-1; TCRdb gives TRBD1 as the D gene, but with no DNA this cannot be confirmed. CDR3 size: 15 residues. Germline assignment: CDR1 MNHEY and CDR2 SVGAGI. The CDR3 sequence: CASRTRQGMNTEAFF.

The chain uses TRBV5-1 and TRBJ2-3; the D gene TCRdb calls, TRBD1, cannot be checked with no DNA. This CDR3 contains 15 residues. The V gene's germline CDR1 is SGHRS and CDR2 YFSETQ. CDR3 in amino acids: CASTPGQGAKDTQYF.

This chain joins TRBV20-1 and TRBJ1-5. The CDR3 has 16 amino acids. Germline V gene sequence: CDR1 DFQATT, CDR2 SNEGSKA (reference sequence). CDR3 region: CSARDHREVGNQPQHF.

This chain connects TRBV20-1 to TRBJ2-7; TCRdb names TRBD2, which stays unverified in the absence of DNA. The CDR3 extends over 14 amino acids. Germline CDR1 reads DFQATT; CDR2 reads SNEGSKA (reference sequence). The CDR3 loop is CSARGASRLYEQYF.

This clonotype ranks as medium-sized (0.01 to 0.1%) in terms of frequency. The chain carries TRBV5-5 and TRBJ2-6; TCRdb picks TRBD1, but there is no DNA to check that call. The CDR3 covers 16 residues. Germline assignment: CDR1 SGHKS and CDR2 YYEKEE (reference sequence). The CDR3 loop reads CASSLTGLTGANVLTF.

The chain recombines TRBV18 with TRBJ2-5; TCRdb returns TRBD2, unconfirmable since there is no DNA. There are 13 residues in the CDR3. Germline V gives CDR1 KGHSH, CDR2 LQKENI. CDR3 protein: CASSLDLQETQYF. Full variable domain (rest looked up from reference TRBV18 and TRBJ2-5): NAGVMQNPRHLVRRRGQEARLRCSPMKGHSHVYWYRQLPEEGLKFMVYLQKENIIDESGMPKERFSAEFPKEGPSILRIQQVVRGDSAAYFCASSLDLQETQYFGPGTRLLVL.

This clonotype is labeled medium-sized based on frequency. The chain couples TRBV6-6 to TRBJ1-5. In germline, CDR1 is MNHNY, CDR2 SVGAGI (reference sequence). The CDR3 sequence is 11 residues long. The CDR3 is CASSSGFPQHF.

This clonotype is identified as medium-sized (0.01 to 0.1%) from frequency. The chain joins TRBV29-1 to TRBJ1-1. From germline, CDR1 is SQVTM and CDR2 ANQGSEA. There are 11 residues in the CDR3. CDR3 residues: CSARFGARAFF.

In terms of frequency, this clonotype is medium-sized. J is TRBJ2-7 and V is TRBV5-4; there is no DNA to check the TCRdb D call of TRBD2. The CDR3 is made up of 15 amino acids. Per germline, CDR1 SGHNT and CDR2 YYREEE (reference sequence). CDR3 loop: CASSSGGALSYEQYF.

This chain joins TRBV5-1 and TRBJ1-4. The CDR3 totals 14 residues. CDR1 SGHRS and CDR2 YFSETQ come from the germline V gene. Here the CDR3 reads CASSQAGSNEKLFF.

This chain uses TRBV6-4 with TRBJ1-6. The CDR3 loop spans 16 amino acids. From germline, CDR1 is MRHNA and CDR2 SNTAGT. This CDR3 reads CASRGRGARVISPLHF.

Frequency places this clonotype as medium-sized. This sequence joins TRBV30 and TRBJ2-1; checking the TCRdb D call of TRBD1 is not possible without DNA. The length of the CDR3 is 17 residues. CDR1 and CDR2 from the germline V gene are GTSNPN and SVGIG (reference sequence). CDR3: CAWHTDRGGGTYNEQFF.

The rearrangement uses TRBV12-3 or TRBV12-4 and TRBJ2-2. The CDR3 is 15 amino acids. The CDR3: CASTHTLGNTGELFF.